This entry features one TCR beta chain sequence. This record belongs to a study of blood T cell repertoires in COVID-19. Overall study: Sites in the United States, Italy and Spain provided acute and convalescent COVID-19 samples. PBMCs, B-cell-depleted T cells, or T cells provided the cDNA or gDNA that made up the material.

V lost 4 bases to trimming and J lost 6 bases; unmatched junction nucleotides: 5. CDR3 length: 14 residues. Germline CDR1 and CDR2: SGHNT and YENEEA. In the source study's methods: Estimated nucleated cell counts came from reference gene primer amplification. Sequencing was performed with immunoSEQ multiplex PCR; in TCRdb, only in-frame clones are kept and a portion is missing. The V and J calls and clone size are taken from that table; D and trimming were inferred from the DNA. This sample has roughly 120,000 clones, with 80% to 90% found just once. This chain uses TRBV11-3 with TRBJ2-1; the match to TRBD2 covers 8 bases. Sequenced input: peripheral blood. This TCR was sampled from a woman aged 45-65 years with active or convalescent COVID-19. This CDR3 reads CASSSRGTSNEQFF. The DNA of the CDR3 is TGTGCCAGCAGCTCGCGGGGGACTAGCAATGAGCAGTTCTTC.